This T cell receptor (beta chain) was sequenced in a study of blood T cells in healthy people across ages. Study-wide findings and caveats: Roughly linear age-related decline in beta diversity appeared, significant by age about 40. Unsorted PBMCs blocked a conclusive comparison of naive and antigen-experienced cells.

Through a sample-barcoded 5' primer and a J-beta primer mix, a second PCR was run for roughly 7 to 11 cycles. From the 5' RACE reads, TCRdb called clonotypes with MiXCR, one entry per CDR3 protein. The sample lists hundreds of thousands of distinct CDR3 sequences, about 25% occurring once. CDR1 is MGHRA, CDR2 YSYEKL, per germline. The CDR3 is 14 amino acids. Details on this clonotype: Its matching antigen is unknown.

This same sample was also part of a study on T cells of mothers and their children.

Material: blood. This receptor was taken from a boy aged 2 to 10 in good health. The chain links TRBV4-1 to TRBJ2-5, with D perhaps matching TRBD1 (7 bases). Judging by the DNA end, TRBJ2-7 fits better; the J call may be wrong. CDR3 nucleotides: TGCGCCAGCAGCCCCGCGGGACAGACCTACGAGCAGTACTTC. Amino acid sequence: CASSPAGQTYEQYF.